Shown below are 4 T cell receptor beta chains from a single sample sequenced in a study of cytomegalovirus exposure and HLA in healthy donors. The PCR had 60 Vbeta and 13 Jbeta primers. Generated by immunoSEQ multiplex PCR, the TCRdb table keeps only in-frame clones and is missing some. The profile shows approximately 92,000 clones, around four fifths of them singletons. Sequencing input: PBMCs. The receptors were sampled from a man aged 45-65 years in good health and CMV-seropositive.

V is TRBV11-2 and J is TRBJ2-7; D is ambiguous. The CDR3 is 12 residues long. Germline CDR1 reads SGHAT; CDR2 reads FQNNGV. V dropped 2 bases and J dropped 3 bases, with 5 bases sitting between them. CDR3 bases: TGTGCCAGCAGCTTAACCGGCTACGAGCAGTACTTC. Translation: CASSLTGYEQYF.

The rearrangement links TRBV9 to TRBJ2-7; D is ambiguous. CDR1 is SGDLS, CDR2 YYNGEE, per germline. Trimming took 4 bases from V and 2 from J, leaving 13 bases between them. This CDR3 contains 14 residues. The CDR3 loop is CASSPPAVTYEQYF. In DNA, the CDR3 is TGTGCCAGCAGCCCCCCTGCGGTAACCTACGAGCAGTACTTC.

The V and J genes are TRBV2 and TRBJ1-1; TRBD1 might be the D (6 bases). Germline CDR1 SNHLY, CDR2 FYNNEI. V was clipped by 6 bases and J by 4 bases, with 18 bases between them. The CDR3 is 15 amino acids. The CDR3 loop reads CASRMDSGRSTEAFF. The CDR3 nucleotides read TGTGCCAGCAGGATGGACAGCGGTCGATCCACTGAAGCTTTCTTT.

Here the CDR3 reads CASSLGLFAVGGNTIYF. In DNA form, the CDR3 reads TGTGCCAGCAGCTTGGGACTTTTTGCCGTTGGAGGAAACACCATATATTTT. The gene calls are TRBV14 and TRBJ1-3, with a weak D call TRBD1 (5 bases). V was cut by 5 bases and J by 4 bases, with 21 bases left in between. Germline V lookup: CDR1 SGHDN, CDR2 FVKESK. This CDR3 comprises 17 residues.